The next 13 T cell receptor beta chains were all read from a single sample in a study of blood T cell repertoires in COVID-19. Some clones are missing from TCRdb's copy, which holds only in-frame ones; the method was immunoSEQ multiplex PCR. This table holds some 190,000 clones, less than 90% found once. Input material: PBMCs or T cells enriched from blood (not recorded which). The source of these receptors is a woman aged 25 to 45 who had been exposed to COVID-19.

This CDR3 reads CASSKQTGTGYEQYF. The CDR3 DNA reads as TGTGCCAGCAGTAAGCAGACAGGGACGGGCTACGAGCAGTACTTC. This sequence joins TRBV27 and TRBJ2-7; 7 bases map to TRBD1. The CDR3 length is 15 residues. J was trimmed by 3 bases and V by 5 bases; bases with no gene match: 10. In germline, CDR1 is MNHEY, CDR2 SMNVEV (reference sequence).

The V and J genes are TRBV4-3 and TRBJ2-1; D gene unclear. The CDR3 is 14 residues long. Germline CDR1 is LGHNA and CDR2 is YSLEER. Deletions cut 3 bases from V and 7 bases from J, with 13 bases between. In DNA, the CDR3 is TGCGCCAGCAGCCATCTCCCCTCGGGTAATGAGCAGTTCTTC. This translates into CASSHLPSGNEQFF.

The V gene is TRBV4-1, the J gene TRBJ1-5; TRBD1 matches at 11 bases. The CDR3 covers 18 residues. Germline V gene lookup returns CDR1 MGHRA and CDR2 YSYEKL. J gave up 7 bases and V 0 bases, and 11 bases lay outside the gene matches. The CDR3 DNA sequence: TGCGCCAGCAGCCAAGACGGGACAGGGGGTTATAGGGGGCAGCCCCAGCATTTT. This sequence encodes CASSQDGTGGYRGQPQHF.

The CDR3 nucleotides are TGCGCCAGCAGCTTGTTTCGGGGAAATACTGAAGCTTTCTTT. This gives the protein CASSLFRGNTEAFF. The chain uses TRBV5-1 and TRBJ1-1; D is unclear. Trimming removed 1 base from V and 5 bases from J, with 12 bases in between. This CDR3 has 14 amino acids. CDR1 SGHRS and CDR2 YFSETQ come from the germline V gene.

This clone was found once. This chain connects TRBV6-5 to TRBJ2-3; D not resolved. The V gene's germline CDR1 is MNHEY and CDR2 SVGAGI. This CDR3 region has 13 residues. V lost 8 bases and J 1 base, leaving 10 bases between the germline ends. Written as DNA, the CDR3 is TGTGCCAGCCGCGAAAGCGGCACAGATACGCAGTATTTT. This gives the protein CASRESGTDTQYF.

The chain has TRBV24-1 and TRBJ2-3; TRBD2 aligns across 12 bases. The V gene end was trimmed by 0 bases and the J gene end by 1 base; junction bases not matched to a gene: 7. The CDR3 contains 19 residues. Germline assignment: CDR1 KGHDR and CDR2 SFDVKD. Here the CDR3 DNA reads TGTGCCACCAGTGATTTGGCACTAGCGGGGGGTCTTTGCACAGATACGCAGTATTTT. Its protein product is CATSDLALAGGLCTDTQYF.

V and J are TRBV9 and TRBJ1-5; perhaps TRBD1 as D (5 bases). V lost 4 bases and J 3 bases, leaving 14 bases between the germline ends. Germline V CDR1 and CDR2: SGDLS, YYNGEE. The CDR3 loop spans 15 amino acids. The chain's CDR3 is CASSSDTGFNQPQHF. CDR3 nucleotide sequence: TGTGCCAGCAGCTCCGATACAGGATTCAATCAGCCCCAGCATTTT.

J is TRBJ1-1 and V is TRBV6-5; 7 nucleotides align to TRBD1. The junction had 6 bases not matched to a gene; V was cut back by 7 bases and J by 4 bases. CDR1 MNHEY and CDR2 SVGAGI come from the germline V gene. The CDR3 extends over 13 amino acids. CDR3 sequence reads: CASINQGVTEAFF. CDR3 nucleotides: TGTGCCAGCATTAACCAGGGGGTCACTGAAGCTTTCTTT.

The chain couples TRBV7-2 to TRBJ1-5; D is perhaps TRBD1 (5 bases). Germline V lookup: CDR1 SGHTA, CDR2 FQGNSA. The V end lost 4 bases, the J end lost 7 bases, and 11 bases lay between the germline ends. The CDR3 length is 13 residues. CDR3 sequence (DNA): TGTGCCAGCAGCTCCAGGGTGAGCCAGCCCCAGCATTTT. Its protein is CASSSRVSQPQHF.

The V call is TRBV11-2, the J call TRBJ2-7, with D perhaps TRBD2 (5 bases). The CDR3 length is 14 residues. Trimming left V 3 bases short and J 0 bases short, with 9 bases between. Germline-derived CDR1 and CDR2 are SGHAT and FQNNGV. As DNA, the CDR3 is TGTGCCAGCAGCTTCGGACTCGACTCCTACGAGCAGTACTTC. Translation gives CASSFGLDSYEQYF.

The chain couples TRBV12-3 or TRBV12-4 to TRBJ2-7; 7 positions match TRBD1. The CDR3 runs 13 residues. Trimming took 5 bases from V and 3 from J; bases not matched to a gene: 4. CDR3 amino acids: CASSKGQLYEQYF. Here the CDR3 DNA reads TGTGCCAGCAGTAAGGGACAGCTCTACGAGCAGTACTTC.

In nucleotides, the CDR3 is TGTGCCAGCTCACCATTGCCGGGACAGGGTACCTACAATGAGCAGTTCTTC. It translates to CASSPLPGQGTYNEQFF. The chain couples TRBV18 to TRBJ2-1; 9 positions match TRBD1. This CDR3 is 17 amino acids long. Per the germline V gene, CDR1 is KGHSH and CDR2 is LQKENI. The V gene end was trimmed by 2 bases and the J gene end by 2 bases; junction bases not matched to a gene: 7. The variable domain in full, with the rest retrieved from reference TRBV18 and TRBJ2-1, is NAGVMQNPRHLVRRRGQEARLRCSPMKGHSHVYWYRQLPEEGLKFMVYLQKENIIDESGMPKERFSAEFPKEGPSILRIQQVVRGDSAAYFCASSPLPGQGTYNEQFFGPGTRLTVL.

The chain links TRBV7-9 to TRBJ2-3, with D unresolved. Trimming took 0 bases from V and 1 from J, leaving 11 bases between them. CDR1 is SEHNR, CDR2 FQNEAQ, per germline (reference sequence). CDR3 length: 16 residues. The CDR3 spells CASSLAPEWGTDTQYF. The CDR3 DNA sequence: TGTGCCAGCAGCTTAGCGCCGGAGTGGGGCACAGATACGCAGTATTTT.